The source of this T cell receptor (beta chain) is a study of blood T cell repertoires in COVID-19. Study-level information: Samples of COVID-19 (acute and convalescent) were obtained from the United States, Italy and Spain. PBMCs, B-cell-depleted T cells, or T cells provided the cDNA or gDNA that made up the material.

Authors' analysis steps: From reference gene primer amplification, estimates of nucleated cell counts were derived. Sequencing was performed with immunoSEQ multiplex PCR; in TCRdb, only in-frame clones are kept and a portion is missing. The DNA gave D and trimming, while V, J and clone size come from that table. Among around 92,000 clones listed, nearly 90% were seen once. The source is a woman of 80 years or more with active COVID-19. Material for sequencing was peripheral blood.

CDR3 residues: CASGSGRGNEQFF. The DNA of the CDR3 is TGTGCCAGCGGTAGCGGGAGAGGTAATGAGCAGTTCTTC. The gene calls are TRBV7-3 and TRBJ2-1; 9 bases are shared with TRBD2. The CDR3 runs to 13 residues. V shed 8 bases and J 7 bases; nucleotides not matched to a gene: 6. Germline V lookup: CDR1 SGHTA, CDR2 FQGTGA.